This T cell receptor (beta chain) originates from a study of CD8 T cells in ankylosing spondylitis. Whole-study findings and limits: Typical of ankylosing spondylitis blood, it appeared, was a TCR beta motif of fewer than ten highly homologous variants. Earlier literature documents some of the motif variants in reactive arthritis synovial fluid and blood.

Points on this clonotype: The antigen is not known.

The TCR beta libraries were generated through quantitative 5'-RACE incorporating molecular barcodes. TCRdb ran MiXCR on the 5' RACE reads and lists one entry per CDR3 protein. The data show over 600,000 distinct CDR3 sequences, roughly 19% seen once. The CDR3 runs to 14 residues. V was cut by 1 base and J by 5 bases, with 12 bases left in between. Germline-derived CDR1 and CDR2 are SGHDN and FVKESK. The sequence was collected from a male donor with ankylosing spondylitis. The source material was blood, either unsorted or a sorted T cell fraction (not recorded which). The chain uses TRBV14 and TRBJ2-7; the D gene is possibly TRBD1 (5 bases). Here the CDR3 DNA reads TGTGCCAGCAGCCAAGGAGCAGGGATCCACGAGCAGTACTTC. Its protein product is CASSQGAGIHEQYF.